Listed below are T cell receptor beta chains from one sample, sequenced in a study of CD8+ T cells in alopecia areata. Measured with immunoSEQ multiplex PCR; TCRdb has only the in-frame clones, and not every one. This sample has some 220,000 clones, with less than 75% found just once. The input for sequencing was CD4+ T cells sorted from blood, taken at week 4, from a patient treated with tofacitinib. These TCRs come from a human donor with alopecia areata. Both conserved end residues are part of each CDR3. Fields, in order: D gene, clone size, V gene, J gene, CDR3 protein, CDR3 DNA. A D gene is named only where the DNA matches it firmly. Not every row has a clone size; where given, it reads once, few, many or a size class.

>TRBD1|-|TRBV10-1|TRBJ1-1
CASSENRGTEAFF
TGCGCCAGCAGTGAGAACAGGGGGACTGAAGCTTTCTTT
>-|few|TRBV10-3|TRBJ2-1
CAISRTNNNEQFF
TGTGCCATCAGCCGAACCAACAACAATGAGCAGTTCTTC
>TRBD2|-|TRBV6-1|TRBJ2-7
CASREGSEQYF
TGTGCCTCCCGGGAGGGGAGCGAGCAGTACTTC
>-|-|TRBV29-1|TRBJ1-2
CSVAGARVGYTF
TGCAGCGTTGCGGGGGCTAGGGTCGGCTACACCTTC
>-|-|TRBV27|TRBJ1-4
CATGTGTRGRVKLFF
TGTGCCACTGGTACGGGGACCCGAGGAAGGGTAAAACTGTTTTTT
>TRBD2|-|TRBV29-1|TRBJ2-7
CSVEQASGGYEQYF
TGCAGCGTTGAACAGGCTAGCGGGGGATACGAGCAGTACTTC
>-|-|TRBV30|TRBJ2-1
CAWSVTAPRFYNEQFF
TGTGCCTGGAGTGTAACGGCCCCACGGTTCTACAATGAGCAGTTCTTC
>-|-|TRBV9|TRBJ1-5
CASSASPDEPQHF
TGTGCCAGCAGCGCCTCGCCCGATGAGCCCCAGCATTTT
>TRBD1|-|TRBV9|TRBJ1-1
CASSVQGDSTEAFF
TGTGCCAGCAGCGTACAGGGGGATAGTACTGAAGCTTTCTTT
>TRBD1|-|TRBV19|TRBJ1-5
CASSLTGGTRDDQPQHF
TGTGCCAGTAGTTTGACAGGGGGAACCCGGGACGATCAGCCCCAGCATTTT
>TRBD1|-|TRBV14|TRBJ2-7
CASGKGQVLYEQYF
TGTGCCAGCGGGAAGGGACAGGTACTCTACGAGCAGTACTTC